This T cell receptor (beta chain) was documented in a study of beta chain features in type 1 diabetes. Study findings and constraints: Patients and controls would share equally any PCR tilt toward shorter templates. Insertions were fewer and deletions more numerous at VDJ junctions in type 1 diabetes patients.

Reverse transcription of all isolated RNA meant that expressed TCRB transcripts were sequenced. Here immunoSEQ multiplex PCR was the method, and the copy in TCRdb shows in-frame clones only, minus some. The table has a few hundred thousand clones, about 29% seen once; the top ten hold around 0.065%. This clone was counted a few times. The antigen remains undetermined. Per the germline V gene, CDR1 is MNHNS and CDR2 is SASEGT. The trim removed 3 bases at V and 12 bases at J, leaving 9 bases unmatched. The CDR3 loop spans 14 amino acids. This receptor was identified in a young man in good health. The chain couples TRBV6-1 to TRBJ2-1; 9 nucleotides align to TRBD1. Sequences were obtained from naive CD4+ T cells from blood. CDR3 amino acids: CASSEVDRGSTQFF. The CDR3 region has the DNA TGTGCCAGCAGTGAGGTGGACAGGGGTTCCACGCAGTTCTTC.